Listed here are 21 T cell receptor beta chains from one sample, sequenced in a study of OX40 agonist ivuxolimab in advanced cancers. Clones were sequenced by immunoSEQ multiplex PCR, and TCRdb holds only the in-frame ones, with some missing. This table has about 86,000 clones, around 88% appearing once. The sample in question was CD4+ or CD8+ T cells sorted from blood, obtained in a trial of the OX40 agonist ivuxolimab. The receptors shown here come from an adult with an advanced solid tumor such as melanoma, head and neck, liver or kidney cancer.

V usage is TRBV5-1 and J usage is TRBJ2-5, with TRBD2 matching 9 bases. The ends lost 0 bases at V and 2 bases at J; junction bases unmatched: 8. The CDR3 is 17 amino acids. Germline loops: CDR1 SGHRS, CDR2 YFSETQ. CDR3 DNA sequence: TGCGCCAGCAGCTTGGCCCTGCTAGCGGGAACTCAAGAGACCCAGTACTTC. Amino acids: CASSLALLAGTQETQYF.

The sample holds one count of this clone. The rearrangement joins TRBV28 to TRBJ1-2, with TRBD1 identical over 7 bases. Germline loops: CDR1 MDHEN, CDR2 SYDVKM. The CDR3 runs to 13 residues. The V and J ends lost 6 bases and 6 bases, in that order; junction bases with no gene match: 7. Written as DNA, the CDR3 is TGTGCCAGCAGCTCTCAGACAGGGAATGGCTACACCTTC. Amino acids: CASSSQTGNGYTF.

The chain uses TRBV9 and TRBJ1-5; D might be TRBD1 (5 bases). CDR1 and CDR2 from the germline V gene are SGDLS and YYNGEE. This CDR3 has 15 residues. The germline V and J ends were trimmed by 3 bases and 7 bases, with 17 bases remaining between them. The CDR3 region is CASSAGTGGYQPQHF. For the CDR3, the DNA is TGTGCCAGCAGCGCTGGGACCGGAGGTTACCAGCCCCAGCATTTT.

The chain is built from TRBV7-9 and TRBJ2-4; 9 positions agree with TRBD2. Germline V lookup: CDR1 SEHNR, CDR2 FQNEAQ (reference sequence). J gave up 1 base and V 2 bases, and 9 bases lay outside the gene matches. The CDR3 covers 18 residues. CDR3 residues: CASSLNTASGMAKNIQYF. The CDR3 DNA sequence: TGTGCCAGCAGCTTAAATACGGCTAGCGGGATGGCCAAAAACATTCAGTACTTC.

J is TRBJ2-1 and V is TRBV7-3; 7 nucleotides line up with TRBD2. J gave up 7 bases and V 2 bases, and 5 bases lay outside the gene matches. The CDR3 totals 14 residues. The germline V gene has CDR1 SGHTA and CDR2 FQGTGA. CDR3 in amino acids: CASSLAGALNEQFF. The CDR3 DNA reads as TGTGCCAGCAGCTTAGCGGGAGCCTTGAATGAGCAGTTCTTC.

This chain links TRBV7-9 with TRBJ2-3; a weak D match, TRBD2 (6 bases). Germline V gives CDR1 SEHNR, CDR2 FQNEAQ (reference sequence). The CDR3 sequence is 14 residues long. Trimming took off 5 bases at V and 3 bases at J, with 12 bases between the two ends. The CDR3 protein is CASSPGSRTDTQYF. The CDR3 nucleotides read TGTGCCAGCAGCCCCGGGAGCCGAACAGATACGCAGTATTTT.

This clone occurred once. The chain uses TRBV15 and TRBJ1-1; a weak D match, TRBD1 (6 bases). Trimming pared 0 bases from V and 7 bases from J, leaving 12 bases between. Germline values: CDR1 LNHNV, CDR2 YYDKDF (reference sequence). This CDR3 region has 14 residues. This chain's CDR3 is CATSRDRTAFEAFF. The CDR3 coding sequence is TGTGCCACCAGCAGAGATAGGACAGCCTTTGAAGCTTTCTTT.

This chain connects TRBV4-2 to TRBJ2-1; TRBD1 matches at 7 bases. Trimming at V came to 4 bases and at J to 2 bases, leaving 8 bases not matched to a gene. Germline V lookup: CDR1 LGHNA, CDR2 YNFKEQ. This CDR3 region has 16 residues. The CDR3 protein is CASSLGPGQAYNEQFF. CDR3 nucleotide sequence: TGTGCCAGCAGCCTCGGCCCAGGACAGGCCTACAATGAGCAGTTCTTC.

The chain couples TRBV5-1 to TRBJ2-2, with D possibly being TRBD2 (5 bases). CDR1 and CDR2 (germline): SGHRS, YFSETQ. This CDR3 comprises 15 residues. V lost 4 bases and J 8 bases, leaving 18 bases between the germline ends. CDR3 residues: CASSRLSSRGGELFF. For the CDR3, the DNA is TGCGCCAGCAGCCGACTTTCAAGCCGGGGTGGGGAGCTGTTTTTT.

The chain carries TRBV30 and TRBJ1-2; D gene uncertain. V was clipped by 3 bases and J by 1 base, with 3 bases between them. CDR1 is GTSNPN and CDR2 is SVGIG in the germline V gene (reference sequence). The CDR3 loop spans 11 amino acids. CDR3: CAWRVNYGYTF. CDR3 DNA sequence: TGTGCCTGGAGGGTTAACTATGGCTACACCTTC.

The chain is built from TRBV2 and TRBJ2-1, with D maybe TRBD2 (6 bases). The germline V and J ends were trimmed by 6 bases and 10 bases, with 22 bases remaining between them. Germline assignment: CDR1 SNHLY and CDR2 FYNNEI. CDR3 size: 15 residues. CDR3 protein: CASSARHIADLEQFF. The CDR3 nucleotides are TGTGCCAGCAGCGCGAGACATATAGCGGACCTAGAGCAGTTCTTC. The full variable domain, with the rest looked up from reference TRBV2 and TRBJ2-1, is EPEVTQTPSHQVTQMGQEVILRCVPISNHLYFYWYRQILGQKVEFLVSFYNNEISEKSEIFDDQFSVERPDGSNFTLKIRSTKLEDSAMYFCASSARHIADLEQFFGPGTRLTVL.

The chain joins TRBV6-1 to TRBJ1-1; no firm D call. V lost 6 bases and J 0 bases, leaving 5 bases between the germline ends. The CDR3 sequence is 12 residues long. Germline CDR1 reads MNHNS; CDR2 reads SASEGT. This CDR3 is CASRPLNTEAFF. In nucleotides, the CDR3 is TGTGCCAGCAGACCTTTGAACACTGAAGCTTTCTTT.

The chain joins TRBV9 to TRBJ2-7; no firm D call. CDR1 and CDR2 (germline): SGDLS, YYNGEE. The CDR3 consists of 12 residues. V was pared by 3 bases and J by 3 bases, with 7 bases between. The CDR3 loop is CASSAPVYEQYF. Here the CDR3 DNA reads TGTGCCAGCAGCGCTCCAGTCTACGAGCAGTACTTC.

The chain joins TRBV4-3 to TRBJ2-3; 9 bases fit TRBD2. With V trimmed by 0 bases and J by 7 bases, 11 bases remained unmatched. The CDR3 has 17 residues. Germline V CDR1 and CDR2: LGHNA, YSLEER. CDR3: CASSQDLRLAGRNTQYF. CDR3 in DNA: TGCGCCAGCAGCCAAGATCTCCGGCTAGCGGGGCGGAATACGCAGTATTTT.

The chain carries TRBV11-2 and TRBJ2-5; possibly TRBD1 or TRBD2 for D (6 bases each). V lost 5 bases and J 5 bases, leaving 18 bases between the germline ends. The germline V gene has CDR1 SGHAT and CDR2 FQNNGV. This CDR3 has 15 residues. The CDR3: CASSLGHGGGETQYF. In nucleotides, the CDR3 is TGTGCCAGCAGCCTTGGACACGGAGGGGGGGAGACCCAGTACTTC.

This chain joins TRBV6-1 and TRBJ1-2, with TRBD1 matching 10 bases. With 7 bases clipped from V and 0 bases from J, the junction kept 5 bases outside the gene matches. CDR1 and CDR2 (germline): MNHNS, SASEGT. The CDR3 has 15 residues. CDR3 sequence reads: CASITGTGANYGYTF. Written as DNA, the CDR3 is TGTGCCAGCATTACCGGGACAGGGGCTAACTATGGCTACACCTTC.

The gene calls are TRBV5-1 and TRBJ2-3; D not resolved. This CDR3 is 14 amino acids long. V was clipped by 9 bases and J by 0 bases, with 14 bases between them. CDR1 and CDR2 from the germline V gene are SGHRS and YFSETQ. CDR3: CATKLTVSTDTQYF. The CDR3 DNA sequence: TGCGCCACTAAGCTTACAGTAAGCACAGATACGCAGTATTTT.

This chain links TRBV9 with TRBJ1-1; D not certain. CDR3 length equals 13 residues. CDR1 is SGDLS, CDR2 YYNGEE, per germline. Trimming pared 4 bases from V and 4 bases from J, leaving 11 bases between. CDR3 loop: CASSPQTLTEAFF. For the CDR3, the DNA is TGTGCCAGCAGCCCCCAGACCCTCACTGAAGCTTTCTTT.

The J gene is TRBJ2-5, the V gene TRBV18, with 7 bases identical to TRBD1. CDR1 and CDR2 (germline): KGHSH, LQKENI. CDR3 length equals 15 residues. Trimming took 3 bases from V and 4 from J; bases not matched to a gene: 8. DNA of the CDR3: TGTGCCAGCTCACCCCGACAGGGTGGAGGAGAGACCCAGTACTTC. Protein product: CASSPRQGGGETQYF.

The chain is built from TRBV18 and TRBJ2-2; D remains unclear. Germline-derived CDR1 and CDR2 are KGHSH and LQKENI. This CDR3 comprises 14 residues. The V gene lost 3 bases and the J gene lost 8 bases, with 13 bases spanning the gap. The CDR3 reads CASSPDRDAGELFF. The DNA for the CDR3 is TGTGCCAGCTCACCGGATCGCGACGCAGGGGAGCTGTTTTTT.

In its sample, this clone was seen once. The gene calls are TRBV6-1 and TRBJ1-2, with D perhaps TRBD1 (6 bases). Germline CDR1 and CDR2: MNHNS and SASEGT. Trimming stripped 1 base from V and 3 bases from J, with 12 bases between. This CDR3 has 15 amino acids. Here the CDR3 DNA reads TGTGCCAGCAGTGAAGGCAGGGGCACATACTATGGCTACACCTTC. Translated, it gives CASSEGRGTYYGYTF.